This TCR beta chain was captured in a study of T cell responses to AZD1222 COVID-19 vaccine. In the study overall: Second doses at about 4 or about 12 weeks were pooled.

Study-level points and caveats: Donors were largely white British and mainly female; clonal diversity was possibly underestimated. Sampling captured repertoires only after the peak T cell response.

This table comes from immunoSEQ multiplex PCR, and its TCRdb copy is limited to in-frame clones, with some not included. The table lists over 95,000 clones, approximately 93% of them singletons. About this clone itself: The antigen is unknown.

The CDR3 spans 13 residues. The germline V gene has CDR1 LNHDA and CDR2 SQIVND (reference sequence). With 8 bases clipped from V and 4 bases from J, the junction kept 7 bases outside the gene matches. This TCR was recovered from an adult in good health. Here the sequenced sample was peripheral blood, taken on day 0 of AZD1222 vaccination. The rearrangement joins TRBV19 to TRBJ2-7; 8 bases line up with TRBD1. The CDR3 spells CASGDRYEYEQYF. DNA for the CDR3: TGTGCCAGTGGGGACAGGTACGAGTACGAGCAGTACTTC. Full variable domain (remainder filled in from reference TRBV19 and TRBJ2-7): DGGITQSPKYLFRKEGQNVTLSCEQNLNHDAMYWYRQDPGQGLRLIYYSQIVNDFQKGDIAEGYSVSREKKESFPLTVTSAQKNPTAFYLCASGDRYEYEQYFGPGTRLTVT.